This T cell receptor (beta chain) is from a study of identifying expanded T cells in peripheral blood. Healthy donors had no documented immune events, such as infections, while sampled. As for this clone: Its antigen is as yet unknown.

The table came from immunoSEQ multiplex PCR; TCRdb's copy has only in-frame clones and leaves some out. The repertoire includes more than 50,000 clones, around 86% of them detected once, and more than 15% sits in the top ten. The CDR3 consists of 15 residues. The J segment lost 0 bases and the V segment lost 5 bases, leaving 6 bases of the junction unmatched. Germline V gives CDR1 SGHAT, CDR2 FQNNGV. Points from the study as a whole: Technical replicates showed about 1.2 changed clones; approximately 2 weeks roughly 16; four weeks 19.

The V and J genes are TRBV11-2 and TRBJ2-5; 7 bases are a match to TRBD1. This sequence originates from a person aged 18 to 75 in good health. The sample consisted of blood. CDR3: CASSRGQTYQETQYF. The CDR3 coding sequence is TGTGCCAGCAGCCGGGGACAGACCTACCAAGAGACCCAGTACTTC. The whole variable domain, remainder taken from reference TRBV11-2 and TRBJ2-5, is EAGVAQSPRYKIIEKRQSVAFWCNPISGHATLYWYQQILGQGPKLLIQFQNNGVVDDSQLPKDRFSAERLKGVDSTLKIQPAKLEDSAVYLCASSRGQTYQETQYFGPGTRLLVL.